The following is a TCR beta chain sequence with its context. What it binds is not known. The data were obtained in a study of vaccination and CD4 T cells after COVID-19. Trimming at V came to 2 bases and at J to 5 bases, leaving 9 bases not matched to a gene. CDR1 and CDR2 (germline): LNHDA, SQIVND (reference sequence). The CDR3 is 18 amino acids. The assay that was used to sequence DNA from cultured CD4+ T cells was the Oncomine TCR Beta short-read assay. TCRdb redid the calling of the PCR reads with MiXCR, one entry per CDR3 protein. Among 10,000 or so distinct CDR3 sequences listed, about 31% were seen once. Points from the study as a whole: This study had few convalescent patients and no early post-infection samples. With convalescent patients, a median roughly 87% of reactive clones emerged solely after vaccination.

Treatment defined: approximately 9-day PBMC culture with coronavirus spike peptide pools or control peptides (ViraFEST assay). Half of the medium was exchanged for fresh IL-2 medium, first on day 3 and then on day 7. The sequence derives from a human donor who had recovered from COVID-19. The input for sequencing was CD4+ T cells from blood, cultured in vitro, taken after SARS-CoV-2 vaccination. The chain uses TRBV19 and TRBJ2-3, with 14 nucleotides matching TRBD2. The CDR3 DNA follows: TGTGCCAGTAGTATACCTGCGGGGACTAGCGGGAGATTAGATACGCAGTATTTT. This translates into CASSIPAGTSGRLDTQYF.